This T cell receptor (beta chain) was obtained from a study of blood T cell repertoires in COVID-19. Study information: Specimens from acute and convalescent COVID-19 originated in the United States, Italy and Spain.

Profiled with immunoSEQ multiplex PCR; TCRdb holds only in-frame clones, not every one. The sample consists of about 140,000 clones, 75% to 90% of them appearing once. The CDR3 has 15 residues. Germline CDR1 reads MNHEY; CDR2 reads SMNVEV (reference sequence). The trim removed 6 bases at V and 4 bases at J, leaving 9 bases unmatched. Participants, about 18 to 90 years old, spanned approximately 26 US areas. Cohort 3 donors counted as recovered after two negative PCRs, clearance, or resolved symptoms. The source material was PBMCs or T cells enriched from blood (not recorded which). The V and J genes are TRBV27 and TRBJ1-2, with 9 bases identical to TRBD1. The clonotype comes from a man in his 60s who had recovered from COVID-19. CDR3 in DNA: TGTGCCAGCAGGAAGGACAGGGGTTCGACCTATGGCTACACCTTC. It translates to CASRKDRGSTYGYTF.